This T cell receptor beta chain was profiled in a study of T cells after yellow fever vaccination. Of note for this clonotype: Its target is not known.

Whole-study results and caveats: Primary-vaccination clones mostly resurfaced post-booster (roughly 97% CD4, roughly 90% CD8). The bulk population could contribute abundant contaminating clonotypes to FACS-sorted repertoires. Few clonotypes appeared in both CD4 and CD8 compartments.

They built TCR cDNA with 5'RACE template switching, a step that put in a universal primer site and UMIs. TCRdb recomputed calls from the 5' RACE reads with MiXCR, one row per CDR3 protein. This sample has 500,000 to 650,000 distinct CDR3 sequences; 10% to 15% occur once, and the top ten carry under 15%. Material: PBMCs, obtained on the day of the yellow fever booster vaccination. This receptor was obtained from a man younger than 40 who received the YFV17D yellow fever vaccine.

The CDR3 nucleotides read TGCGCCAGCAGGAGGGGCCAGCAGGGCCTCTATGGCTACACCTTC. Translating it yields CASRRGQQGLYGYTF. The V gene is TRBV10-2, the J gene TRBJ1-2; a possible D gene is TRBD1 (5 bases). Germline V CDR1 and CDR2: WSHSY, SAAADI. Trimming removed 6 bases at V and 4 bases at J, with 18 bases between. There are 15 residues in the CDR3.